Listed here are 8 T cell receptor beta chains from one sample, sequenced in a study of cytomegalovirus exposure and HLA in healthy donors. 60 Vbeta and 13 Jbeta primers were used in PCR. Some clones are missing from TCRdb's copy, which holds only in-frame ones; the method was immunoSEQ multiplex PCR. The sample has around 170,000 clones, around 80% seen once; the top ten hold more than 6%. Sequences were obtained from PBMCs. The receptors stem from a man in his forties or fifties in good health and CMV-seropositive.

The CDR3 nucleotides read TGTGCCAGCAGTGACTCGAGGGGGGGCGGCTACACCTTC. Amino acid sequence: CASSDSRGGGYTF. The chain combines TRBV6-4 with TRBJ1-2; tentative D call: TRBD1 (6 bases). Germline CDR1 and CDR2: MRHNA and SNTAGT. This CDR3 spans 13 amino acids. With 0 bases removed from V and 8 bases from J, the gap between germline ends came to 10 bases.

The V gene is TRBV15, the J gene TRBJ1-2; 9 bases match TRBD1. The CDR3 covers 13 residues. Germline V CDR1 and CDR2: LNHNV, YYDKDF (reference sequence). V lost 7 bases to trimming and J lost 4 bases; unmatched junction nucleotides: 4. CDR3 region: CATTGTGTYGYTF. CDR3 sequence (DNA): TGTGCCACCACCGGGACAGGGACCTATGGCTACACCTTC. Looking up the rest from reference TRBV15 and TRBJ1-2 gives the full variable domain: DAMVIQNPRYQVTQFGKPVTLSCSQTLNHNVMYWYQQKSSQAPKLLFHYYDKDFNNEADTPDNFQSRRPNTSFCFLDIRSPGLGDTAMYLCATTGTGTYGYTFGSGTRLTVV.

CDR3 DNA sequence: TGTGCCAGCAGTCCGCGAGGGGGAACAGGCGGAGGCTACACCTTC. Residues: CASSPRGGTGGGYTF. V is TRBV27 and J is TRBJ1-2; possible D gene TRBD1, 6 bases. V lost 5 bases, J lost 8 bases, and 21 bases lay in between. This CDR3 region has 15 residues. Germline lookup yields CDR1 MNHEY and CDR2 SMNVEV (reference sequence).

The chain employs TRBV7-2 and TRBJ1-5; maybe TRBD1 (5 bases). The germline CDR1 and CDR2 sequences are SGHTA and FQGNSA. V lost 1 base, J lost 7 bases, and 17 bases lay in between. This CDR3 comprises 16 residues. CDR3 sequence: CASSLGSGRGDQPQHF. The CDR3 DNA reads TGTGCCAGCAGCTTAGGGTCAGGGCGGGGGGACCAGCCCCAGCATTTT.

CDR3 amino acids: CASSLATGQVAYF. In DNA, the CDR3 is TGTGCCAGCAGCTTGGCCACGGGACAGGTCGCGTATTTT. This rearrangement joins TRBV5-6 to TRBJ2-3; 8 bases match TRBD1. This CDR3 region has 13 residues. Germline V gene lookup returns CDR1 SGHDT and CDR2 YYEEEE. V was pared by 0 bases and J by 14 bases, with 8 bases of the junction left unmatched. Supplemented by reference TRBV5-6 and TRBJ2-3, the full variable domain reads DAGVTQSPTHLIKTRGQQVTLRCSPKSGHDTVSWYQQALGQGPQFIFQYYEEEERQRGNFPDRFSGHQFPNYSSELNVNALLLGDSALYLCASSLATGQVAYFGPGTRLTVL.

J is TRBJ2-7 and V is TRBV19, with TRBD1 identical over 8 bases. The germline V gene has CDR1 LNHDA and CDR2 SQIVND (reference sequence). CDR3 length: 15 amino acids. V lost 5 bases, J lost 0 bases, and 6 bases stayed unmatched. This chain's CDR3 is CASSPEDRVSYEQYF. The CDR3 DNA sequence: TGTGCCAGTAGTCCGGAGGACAGGGTCTCCTACGAGCAGTACTTC. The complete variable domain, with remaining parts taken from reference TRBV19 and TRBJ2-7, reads DGGITQSPKYLFRKEGQNVTLSCEQNLNHDAMYWYRQDPGQGLRLIYYSQIVNDFQKGDIAEGYSVSREKKESFPLTVTSAQKNPTAFYLCASSPEDRVSYEQYFGPGTRLTVT.

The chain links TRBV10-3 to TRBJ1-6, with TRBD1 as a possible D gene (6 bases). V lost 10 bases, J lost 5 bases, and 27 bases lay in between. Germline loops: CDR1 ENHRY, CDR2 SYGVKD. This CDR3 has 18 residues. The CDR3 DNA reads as TGTGCCACTAGATCAAATAGGGACACCGAGATGCATAATTCACCCCTCCACTTT. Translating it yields CATRSNRDTEMHNSPLHF.

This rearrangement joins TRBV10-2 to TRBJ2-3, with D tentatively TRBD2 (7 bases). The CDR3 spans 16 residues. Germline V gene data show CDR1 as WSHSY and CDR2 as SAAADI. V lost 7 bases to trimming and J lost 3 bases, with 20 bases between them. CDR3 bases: TGCGCCAGCACTGAAGACTTACAGGGAGGGACAGATACGCAGTATTTT. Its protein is CASTEDLQGGTDTQYF.